The rows below give T cell receptor beta chains drawn from one sample of a study of cytomegalovirus exposure and HLA in healthy donors. Clones were read by immunoSEQ multiplex PCR, and TCRdb kept only the in-frame ones, dropping some. The table lists about 80,000 clones, under 80% of them singletons. Sequencing used PBMCs. The receptors originated from a human donor in good health. Each CDR3 is given with its conserved first and last residue. Fields, in order: V gene, clone size, J gene, D gene, CDR3 DNA, CDR3 protein. The D gene is left open where the match is weak. Size is stated for part of the rows, as once, few or many counts, or as a class when the clone is expanded.

>TRBV7-8|NA|TRBJ2-5|NA
TGTGCCAGCAGCTTACTCGCGGGGAGGGAGACCCAGTACTTC
CASSLLAGRETQYF
>TRBV18|NA|TRBJ1-5|TRBD1
TGTGCCAGCTCACCACAGGGGGCCGATAGCAATCAGCCCCAGCATTTT
CASSPQGADSNQPQHF
>TRBV29-1|NA|TRBJ1-5|TRBD1
TGCAGCGTGTCCGCACGGGACAGGAGGCGCCTGGAGCCCCAGCATTTT
CSVSARDRRRLEPQHF
>TRBV14|NA|TRBJ2-5|NA
TGTGCCAGCAGCCAAGGGTCTGGCGCGGGGACCCAGTACTTC
CASSQGSGAGTQYF
>TRBV5-1|NA|TRBJ1-3|TRBD1
TGCGCCAGCAGCGAACTCCCAGGGGGCTCTGGAAACACCATATATTTT
CASSELPGGSGNTIYF
>TRBV9|NA|TRBJ1-3|NA
TGTGCCAGCACCCGCGGAACTGGAAACACCATATATTTT
CASTRGTGNTIYF
>TRBV7-2|NA|TRBJ2-7|NA
TGTGCCAGCAGCCCCAGGGGAAACTACGAGCAGTACTTC
CASSPRGNYEQYF
>TRBV5-1|NA|TRBJ2-7|NA
TGCGCCAGCGGGACGGAGGGGACCTACGAGCAGTACTTC
CASGTEGTYEQYF
>TRBV6-6|few|TRBJ2-2|NA
TGTGCCTGTCGGGAAGTAGGGACCGGGGAGCTGTTTTTT
CACREVGTGELFF
>TRBV5-1|NA|TRBJ2-1|TRBD2
TGCGCCAGCAGCCGGCGGGGGGATTCGTACAATGAGCAGTTCTTC
CASSRRGDSYNEQFF
>TRBV15|NA|TRBJ1-3|NA
TGTGCCACCAGCAGGGAGAGGGAGAGCCTGAACACCATATATTTT
CATSRERESLNTIYF
>TRBV19|NA|TRBJ1-1|TRBD1
TGTGCCAGTAGGAGCGGACAGGGGGGGAAAAACACTGAAGCTTTCTTT
CASRSGQGGKNTEAFF
>TRBV6-1|NA|TRBJ1-5|TRBD1
TGTGCCAGCAGTGATACAGGGGGCGTTCAGCCCCAGCATTTT
CASSDTGGVQPQHF
>TRBV6-1|NA|TRBJ1-5|NA
TGTGCCAGCAGTGTCGGGGCAGGGGTTTCGCATCAGCCCCAGCATTTT
CASSVGAGVSHQPQHF
>TRBV9|once|TRBJ2-7|TRBD1
TGTGCCAGCGAAAGGGGTGGACAGGGCAGCGAGCAGTACTTC
CASERGGQGSEQYF
>TRBV5-4|once|TRBJ1-2|NA
TGTGCCAGCAGCCGGGGGGGGACCGTAGCTAACTATGGCTACACCTTC
CASSRGGTVANYGYTF
>TRBV2|NA|TRBJ2-2|NA
TGTGCCAGCAGTGGGGACGGGAGCTCCGGGGAGCTGTTTTTT
CASSGDGSSGELFF
>TRBV6-6|NA|TRBJ1-4|NA
TGTGCCAGCAGTCGATACAGGGATAGGAATGAAAAACTGTTTTTT
CASSRYRDRNEKLFF
>TRBV13|NA|TRBJ1-1|NA
TGTGCCAGCAGAGGGGGCACTGAAGCTTTCTTT
CASRGGTEAFF
>TRBV5-1|NA|TRBJ2-7|TRBD1
TGCGCCAGCAGCGTGGGGACGGGACAGGGCTCCTACGAGCAGTACTTC
CASSVGTGQGSYEQYF
>TRBV4-1|many|TRBJ2-1|TRBD2
TGCGCCAGCAGCCCACTAGCGGGGGAAAACAATGAGCAGTTCTTC
CASSPLAGENNEQFF
>TRBV6-1|NA|TRBJ1-4|NA
TGTGCCAGCAGTGTTGGGGGGGTGGCAGTTGCAACTAATGAAAAACTGTTTTTT
CASSVGGVAVATNEKLFF
>TRBV7-2|NA|TRBJ1-4|TRBD1
TGTGCCAGCAGCCCGACGACAGGGGGCGAAAAACTGTTTTTT
CASSPTTGGEKLFF
>TRBV13|NA|TRBJ1-2|TRBD1
TGTGCCAGCAGCCGCGGGACAGGAGTCAACTATGGCTACACCTTC
CASSRGTGVNYGYTF
>TRBV7-2|few|TRBJ1-2|TRBD1
TGTGCCAGCAGCCCCCGGACAGGGGGCGCCGTGGTCGATGGCTACACCTTC
CASSPRTGGAVVDGYTF
>TRBV11-3|once|TRBJ2-2|NA
TGTGCCAGCAGCTTTGATGAGACCGGGGAGCTGTTTTTT
CASSFDETGELFF
>TRBV10-3|NA|TRBJ2-7|TRBD1
TGTGCCATCAGCAGTGGAGGGACAGGATCCTACGAGCAGTACTTC
CAISSGGTGSYEQYF
>TRBV2|NA|TRBJ2-2|TRBD1
TGTGCCAGCACCGGGGACAGGGCGCGTACCGGGGAGCTGTTTTTT
CASTGDRARTGELFF